Sequencing of this TCR beta chain was carried out in a study of OX40 agonist ivuxolimab in advanced cancers. Turning to the study itself: Treatment received earlier with anti-PD-1, anti-PD-L1 or anti-CTLA-4 agents was allowed, and over 30% had some. Study-wide findings and caveats: CD8+ T cells were the subset that, on average, had more expanded clones than CD4+. CD4+ and CD8+ T cells in blood underwent clonal expansion by week 6 at 0.1 to 3.0 mg/kg. The study did not work out the antigen specificity of the expanded peripheral T cells.

About this clone itself: Its antigen is undetermined.

Data came from immunoSEQ multiplex PCR; TCRdb stores just in-frame clones and leaves some out. The table records 25,000 to 35,000 clones, roughly 92% of them present only once. Germline V gene sequence: CDR1 SGHRS, CDR2 YFSETQ. V lost 5 bases and J lost 1; bases outside the gene matches: 7. This CDR3 comprises 15 residues. This sample comprised CD4+ or CD8+ T cells sorted from blood, obtained in a trial of the OX40 agonist ivuxolimab. The V and J genes are TRBV5-1 and TRBJ1-1; 8 bases line up with TRBD1. This receptor was obtained from an adult with an advanced solid tumor such as melanoma, head and neck, liver or kidney cancer. CDR3 residues: CASRSDRGANTEAFF. Here the CDR3 DNA reads TGCGCCAGCAGATCTGACAGGGGAGCGAACACTGAAGCTTTCTTT.